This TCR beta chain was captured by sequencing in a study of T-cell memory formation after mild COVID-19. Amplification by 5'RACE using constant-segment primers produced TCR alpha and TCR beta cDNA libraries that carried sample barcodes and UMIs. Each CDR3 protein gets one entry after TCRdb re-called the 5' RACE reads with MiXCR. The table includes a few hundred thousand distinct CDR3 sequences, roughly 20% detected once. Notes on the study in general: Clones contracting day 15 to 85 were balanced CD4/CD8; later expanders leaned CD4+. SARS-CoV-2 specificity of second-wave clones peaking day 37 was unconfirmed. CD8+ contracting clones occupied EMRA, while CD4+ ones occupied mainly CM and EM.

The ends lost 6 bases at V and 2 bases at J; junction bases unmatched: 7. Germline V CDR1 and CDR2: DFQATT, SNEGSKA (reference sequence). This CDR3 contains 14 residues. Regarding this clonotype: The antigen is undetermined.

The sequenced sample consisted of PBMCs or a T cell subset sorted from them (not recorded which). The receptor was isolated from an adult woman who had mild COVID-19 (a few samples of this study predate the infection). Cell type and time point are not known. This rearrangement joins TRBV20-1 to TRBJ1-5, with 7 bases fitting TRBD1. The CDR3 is CSASTGIGNQPQHF. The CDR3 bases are TGCAGTGCCTCGACAGGGATTGGCAATCAGCCCCAGCATTTT.